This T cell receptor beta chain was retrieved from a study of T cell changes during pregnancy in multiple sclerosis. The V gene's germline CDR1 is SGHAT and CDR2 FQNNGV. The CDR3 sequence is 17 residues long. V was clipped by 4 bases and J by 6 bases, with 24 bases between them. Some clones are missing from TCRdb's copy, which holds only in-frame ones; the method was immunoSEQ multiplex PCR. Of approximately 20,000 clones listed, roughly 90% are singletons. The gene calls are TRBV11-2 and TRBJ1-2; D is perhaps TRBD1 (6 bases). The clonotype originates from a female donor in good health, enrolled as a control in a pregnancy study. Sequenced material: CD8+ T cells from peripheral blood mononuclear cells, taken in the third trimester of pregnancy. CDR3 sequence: CASSSILGEGEGHGYTF. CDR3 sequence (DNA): TGTGCCAGCAGCTCAATTCTCGGTGAGGGGGAAGGACATGGCTACACCTTC.